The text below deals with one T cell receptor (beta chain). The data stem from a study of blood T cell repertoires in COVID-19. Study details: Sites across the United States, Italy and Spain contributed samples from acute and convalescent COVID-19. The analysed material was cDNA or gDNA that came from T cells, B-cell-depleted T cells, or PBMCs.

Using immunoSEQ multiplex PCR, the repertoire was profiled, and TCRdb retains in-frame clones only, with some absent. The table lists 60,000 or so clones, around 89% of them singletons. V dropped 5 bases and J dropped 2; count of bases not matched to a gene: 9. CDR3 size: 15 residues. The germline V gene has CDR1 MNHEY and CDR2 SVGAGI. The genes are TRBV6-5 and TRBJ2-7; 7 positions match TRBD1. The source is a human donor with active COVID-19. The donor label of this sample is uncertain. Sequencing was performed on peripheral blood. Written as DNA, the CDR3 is TGTGCCAGCAGTCAAACGACTCAGGGGGCCTACGAGCAGTACTTC. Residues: CASSQTTQGAYEQYF.